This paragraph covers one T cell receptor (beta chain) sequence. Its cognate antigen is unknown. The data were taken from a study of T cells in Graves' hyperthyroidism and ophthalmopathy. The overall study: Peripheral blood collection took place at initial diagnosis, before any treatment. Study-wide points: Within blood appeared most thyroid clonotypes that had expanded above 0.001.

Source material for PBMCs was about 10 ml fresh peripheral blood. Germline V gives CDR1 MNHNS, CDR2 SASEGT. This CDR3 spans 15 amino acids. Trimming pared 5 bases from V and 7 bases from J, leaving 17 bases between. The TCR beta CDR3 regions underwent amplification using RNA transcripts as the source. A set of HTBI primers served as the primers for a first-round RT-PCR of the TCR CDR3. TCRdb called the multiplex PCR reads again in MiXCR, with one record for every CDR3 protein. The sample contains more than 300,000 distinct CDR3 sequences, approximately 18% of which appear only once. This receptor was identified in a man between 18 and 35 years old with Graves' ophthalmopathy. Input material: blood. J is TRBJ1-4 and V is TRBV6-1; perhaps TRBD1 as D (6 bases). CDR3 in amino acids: CASSPPGTPGEKLFF. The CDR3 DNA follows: TGTGCCAGCAGTCCACCCGGGACACCTGGTGAAAAACTGTTTTTT.